This T cell receptor (beta chain) was sequenced in a study of response to subunit inactivated influenza vaccine. Whole-study results and caveats: Authors suggested each seasonal influenza vaccination recruits few new T cells.

CDR3 size: 17 residues. Trimming took 3 bases from V and 3 from J, leaving 19 bases between them. The germline V gene encodes CDR1 LGHDT and CDR2 YNNKEL (reference sequence). Using its own MiXCR run on the RT-PCR reads, TCRdb lists one record per CDR3 protein. The sample shows a few hundred thousand distinct CDR3 sequences, 14% of them seen only once. Worth noting for this clonotype: The target antigen is unknown.

The genes are TRBV3-1 and TRBJ2-3; possibly TRBD1 or TRBD2 for D (6 bases each). This material consisted of PBMCs from blood, taken 11 to 12 days after vaccination. This clonotype originated in a man aged 50 or older who received an inactivated influenza vaccine. CDR3 DNA sequence: TGTGCCAGCAGCCACTCTATGGGGGGCGGAATGACAGATACGCAGTATTTT. This encodes CASSHSMGGGMTDTQYF.